The 23 T cell receptor beta chains given below trace back to one sample, sequenced in a study of blood T cell repertoires in COVID-19. Profiled with immunoSEQ multiplex PCR; TCRdb holds only in-frame clones, not every one. The sample holds 60,000 to 65,000 clones, 84% seen once. Sequences were obtained from peripheral blood. These receptors were taken from a man aged 60 to 69 with COVID-19, enrolled during active disease.

The rearrangement joins TRBV5-5 to TRBJ2-1; TRBD2 might be the D (5 bases). The CDR3 runs to 12 residues. Germline V gene data show CDR1 as SGHKS and CDR2 as YYEKEE (reference sequence). V shed 4 bases and J shed 11 bases, with 13 bases lying between them. In nucleotides, the CDR3 is TGTGCCAGCAGCCCGGAGGCTAGTAAGCAGTTCTTC. It translates to CASSPEASKQFF.

The V call is TRBV9, the J call TRBJ1-2; TRBD1 agrees at 10 bases. CDR3 length equals 13 residues. J was trimmed by 6 bases and V by 4 bases; bases with no gene match: 3. Germline V gene data show CDR1 as SGDLS and CDR2 as YYNGEE. CDR3 sequence: CASSPGTGDGYTF. CDR3 coding DNA: TGTGCCAGCAGCCCTGGGACAGGGGATGGCTACACCTTC.

CDR3 nucleotides: TGTGCCAGCGGCGCGGGACTAGCGGGGGGAGATGAGCAGTTCTTC. It yields the protein CASGAGLAGGDEQFF. The chain employs TRBV7-3 and TRBJ2-1; TRBD2 aligns across 15 bases. CDR3 length: 15 amino acids. The V gene end was trimmed by 8 bases and the J gene end by 8 bases; junction bases not matched to a gene: 7. Germline loops: CDR1 SGHTA, CDR2 FQGTGA.

This chain connects TRBV25-1 to TRBJ2-7; possibly TRBD1 for D (7 bases). Trimming took 2 bases from V and 3 from J, leaving 23 bases between them. In germline, CDR1 is MGHDK, CDR2 SYGVNS. The CDR3 runs to 18 residues. The CDR3 sequence: CASSEGGAGGHPNYEQYF. The CDR3 nucleotides read TGTGCCAGCAGTGAAGGAGGGGCAGGGGGTCACCCGAACTACGAGCAGTACTTC.

V is TRBV4-2 and J is TRBJ2-7; 11 positions match TRBD2. Per the germline V gene, CDR1 is LGHNA and CDR2 is YNFKEQ. The CDR3 runs to 15 residues. V trimming: 1 base; J trimming: 6 bases; junction bases outside the gene matches: 5. The CDR3 reads CASSQVTSGSGEQYF. DNA of the CDR3: TGTGCCAGCAGCCAAGTCACTAGCGGGAGTGGCGAGCAGTACTTC.

The chain couples TRBV18 to TRBJ1-1, with D possibly TRBD1 on 6 matching bases. Trimming took 9 bases from V and 1 from J, leaving 12 bases between them. The CDR3 sequence is 13 residues long. Looked up from germline, CDR1 is KGHSH and CDR2 is LQKENI. CDR3 nucleotide sequence: TGTGCCAGTCAACCGGACAGGAACACTGAAGCTTTCTTT. Translated: CASQPDRNTEAFF.

This clone was detected once. The CDR3 reads CASGKGRNQPQHF. The CDR3 DNA reads as TGTGCCAGCGGAAAGGGGCGCAATCAGCCCCAGCATTTT. This sequence joins TRBV6-5 and TRBJ1-5; D may be TRBD1 (5 bases). In germline, CDR1 is MNHEY, CDR2 SVGAGI. The CDR3 has 13 residues. Trimming removed 8 bases from V and 2 bases from J, with 10 bases in between.

This clone was detected only a few times. J is TRBJ2-3 and V is TRBV6-5; perhaps TRBD2 as D (5 bases). The CDR3 extends over 16 amino acids. V was trimmed by 0 bases and J by 0 bases, leaving 10 bases between them. CDR1 and CDR2 (germline): MNHEY, SVGAGI. CDR3 nucleotides: TGTGCCAGCAGTTACTCATCCCCGGGAAGCACAGATACGCAGTATTTT. Protein: CASSYSSPGSTDTQYF.

This clone was observed a single time. In nucleotides, the CDR3 is TGTGCCAGCAGTTCAGGTCCCATCATCGGGGAGCTGTTTTTT. Residues: CASSSGPIIGELFF. The chain carries TRBV5-4 and TRBJ2-2; D is ambiguous. There are 14 residues in the CDR3. Looked up from germline, CDR1 is SGHNT and CDR2 is YYREEE (reference sequence). Deletions cut 5 bases from V and 7 bases from J, with 15 bases between.

The CDR3 region has the DNA TGCGCCAGCAGCTTGGAACCGGGACAAGGTCGGAATACGCAGTATTTT. Protein product: CASSLEPGQGRNTQYF. The chain links TRBV5-1 to TRBJ2-3; D is possibly TRBD1 (6 bases). The CDR3 contains 16 residues. Germline CDR1 is SGHRS and CDR2 is YFSETQ. V lost 0 bases to trimming and J lost 7 bases, with 18 bases between them.

The gene calls are TRBV18 and TRBJ1-5, with D perhaps TRBD1 (5 bases). Trimming removed 3 bases from V and 7 bases from J, with 16 bases in between. The V gene's germline CDR1 is KGHSH and CDR2 LQKENI. This CDR3 region has 15 residues. The CDR3 spells CASSPYGGFWQPQHF. As DNA, the CDR3 is TGTGCCAGCTCACCTTACGGGGGGTTCTGGCAGCCCCAGCATTTT.

This clone is a singleton in its sample. The chain joins TRBV28 to TRBJ2-7; 13 positions agree with TRBD2. Germline CDR1 is MDHEN and CDR2 is SYDVKM. With V trimmed by 6 bases and J by 7 bases, 6 bases remained unmatched. This CDR3 comprises 14 residues. This chain's CDR3 is CASSRLAGGREQYF. CDR3 coding DNA: TGTGCCAGCAGCCGACTAGCGGGGGGCCGGGAGCAGTACTTC.

The J gene is TRBJ2-7, the V gene TRBV6-5; D uncertain. Germline-derived CDR1 and CDR2 are MNHEY and SVGAGI. This CDR3 is 15 amino acids long. V shed 0 bases and J shed 0 bases, with 9 bases lying between them. The CDR3 protein is CASSYSRASSYEQYF. In DNA, the CDR3 is TGTGCCAGCAGTTACTCACGCGCCTCCTCCTACGAGCAGTACTTC.

The J gene is TRBJ2-1, the V gene TRBV5-5; 9 nucleotides agree with TRBD2. The V gene end was trimmed by 7 bases and the J gene end by 9 bases; junction bases not matched to a gene: 14. The CDR3 contains 15 residues. From germline, CDR1 is SGHKS and CDR2 YYEKEE (reference sequence). The CDR3 region has the DNA TGTGCCAGCCGATCCCTGGCGGGAGGGCGCGGTGAGCAGTTCTTC. This codes for CASRSLAGGRGEQFF.

The chain combines TRBV2 with TRBJ2-3; TRBD2 matches at 11 bases. CDR1 is SNHLY, CDR2 FYNNEI, per germline. CDR3 length: 18 residues. V lost 5 bases and J lost 5; bases outside the gene matches: 15. Here the CDR3 DNA reads TGTGCCAGCAGTCTTCCCGCCGCTAGCGGGAGGTTTTTAGATACGCAGTATTTT. Translating gives CASSLPAASGRFLDTQYF.

The chain joins TRBV19 to TRBJ1-5; D gene uncertain. The CDR3 extends over 15 amino acids. The V end was cut by 6 bases, the J end by 11 bases, with 23 bases between. CDR1 and CDR2 from the germline V gene are LNHDA and SQIVND (reference sequence). The CDR3, as DNA: TGTGCCAGTAGACCCCTGGGAGGGTTGGGTGAGGCCCAGCATTTT. Translation gives CASRPLGGLGEAQHF.

The chain carries TRBV3-1 (or the pseudogene TRBV3-2) and TRBJ1-2; D not resolved. The germline V gene encodes CDR1 LGHDT and CDR2 YNNKEL (reference sequence). The V end lost 0 bases, the J end lost 7 bases, and 9 bases lay between the germline ends. The CDR3 is 13 amino acids. This CDR3 reads CASSQESPSGYTF. DNA for the CDR3: TGTGCCAGCAGCCAAGAAAGTCCCAGTGGCTACACCTTC.

This sequence joins TRBV2 and TRBJ1-5; 9 nucleotides match TRBD1. This CDR3 region has 15 residues. Germline CDR1 reads SNHLY; CDR2 reads FYNNEI. The V and J ends lost 6 bases and 2 bases, in that order; junction bases with no gene match: 5. The CDR3 nucleotides read TGTGCCAGCAGCAATACAGGGGGCGGCAATCAGCCCCAGCATTTT. It codes for CASSNTGGGNQPQHF.

This clone was seen a few times. The CDR3: CATSEGTVAGELFF. CDR3 DNA sequence: TGTGCCACCAGTGAAGGGACAGTTGCCGGGGAGCTGTTTTTT. The chain employs TRBV24-1 and TRBJ2-2, with 7 bases aligning to TRBD1. The trim removed 4 bases at V and 6 bases at J, leaving 4 bases unmatched. Looked up from germline, CDR1 is KGHDR and CDR2 is SFDVKD. This CDR3 region has 14 residues.

The genes are TRBV19 and TRBJ1-2; TRBD1 matches at 8 bases. The V gene's germline CDR1 is LNHDA and CDR2 SQIVND (reference sequence). This CDR3 has 14 amino acids. Trimming at V came to 8 bases and at J to 2 bases, leaving 7 bases not matched to a gene. In DNA, the CDR3 is TGTGCCAGTCTCCGACAGGGGCGCAACTATGGCTACACCTTC. Translated: CASLRQGRNYGYTF.

This clone was observed once. The chain combines TRBV7-2 with TRBJ1-3, with D possibly TRBD1 on 6 matching bases. Germline V gene sequence: CDR1 SGHTA, CDR2 FQGNSA. This CDR3 has 13 amino acids. V lost 6 bases and J lost 4, with 10 bases in between. The CDR3 region has the DNA TGTGCCAGCAGACAGGGCGGGGGAAACACCATATATTTT. Encoded protein: CASRQGGGNTIYF.

CDR3 loop: CASSEGTLAGGLSTQYF. CDR3 sequence (DNA): TGTGCCAGCAGTGAAGGGACACTAGCGGGGGGCCTCAGTACGCAGTATTTT. The chain links TRBV2 to TRBJ2-3, with 12 positions matching TRBD2. J lost 8 bases, V lost 1 base, and 10 bases had no gene match. Germline CDR1 and CDR2: SNHLY and FYNNEI. This CDR3 has 17 amino acids.

This chain uses TRBV5-4 with TRBJ1-4; D might be TRBD1 (5 bases). This CDR3 has 16 residues. CDR1 is SGHNT and CDR2 is YYREEE in the germline V gene (reference sequence). With 0 bases removed from V and 8 bases from J, the gap between germline ends came to 17 bases. In DNA form, the CDR3 reads TGTGCCAGCAGCTTGGGGCGAACCAATAGGGGAGAAAAACTGTTTTTT. It translates to CASSLGRTNRGEKLFF. Complete variable domain (other parts from reference TRBV5-4 and TRBJ1-4): ETGVTQSPTHLIKTRGQQVTLRCSSQSGHNTVSWYQQALGQGPQFIFQYYREEENGRGNFPPRFSGLQFPNYSSELNVNALELDDSALYLCASSLGRTNRGEKLFFGSGTQLSVL.